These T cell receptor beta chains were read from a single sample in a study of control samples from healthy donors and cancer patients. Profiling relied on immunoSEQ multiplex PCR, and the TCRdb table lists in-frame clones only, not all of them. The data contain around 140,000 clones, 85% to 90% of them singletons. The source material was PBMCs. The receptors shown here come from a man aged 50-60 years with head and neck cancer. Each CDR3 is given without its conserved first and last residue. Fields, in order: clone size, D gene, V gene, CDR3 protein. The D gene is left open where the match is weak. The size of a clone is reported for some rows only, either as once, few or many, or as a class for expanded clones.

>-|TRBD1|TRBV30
AWSAGRTGRSNQPQH
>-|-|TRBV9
ASSLGTASTDTQY
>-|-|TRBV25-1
ASISGIGYGYT
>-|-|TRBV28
ASSLRNTEAF
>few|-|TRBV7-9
ASSLGGTAPYNEQF
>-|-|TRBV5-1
ASTQGLKVF
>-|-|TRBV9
ASSVEGAGVNSPLH
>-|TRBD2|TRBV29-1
SAGLTGGADTQY
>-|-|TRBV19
ASSISGAARGEQF
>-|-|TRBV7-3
ASSLWENTEAF
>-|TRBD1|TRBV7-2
ASSSQGNLAETQY
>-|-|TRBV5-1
ASSGTNRETQY
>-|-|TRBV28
ASREGVGEQF
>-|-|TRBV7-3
ASSLVGSQETQY
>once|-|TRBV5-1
ASSLAPTATNEKLF
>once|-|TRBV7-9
ASSLGTVEQY
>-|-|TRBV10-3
AISESYQAGSPLH
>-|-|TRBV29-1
SVEVGAHINEQF
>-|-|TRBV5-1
ASSLVEGLNTEAF
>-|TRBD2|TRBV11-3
ASSLGLAGGDEQF
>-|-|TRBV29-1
SVIQGITEAF
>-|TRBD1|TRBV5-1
ASSPGQGGTGELF
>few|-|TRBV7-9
ASSLDVATQY
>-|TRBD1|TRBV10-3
AIRRTGDGNTEAF
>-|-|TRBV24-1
ATSDSRVSHIQY
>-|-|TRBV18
ASSPDEGSRADTQY
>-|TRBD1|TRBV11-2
ASRDPGQGATNEKLF
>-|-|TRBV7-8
AKGDSGANVLT
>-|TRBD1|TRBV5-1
ASSLGTTGDYEQY
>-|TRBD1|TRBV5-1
ASSLAQGGNSPLH
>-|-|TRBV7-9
ASSLGRPTAH
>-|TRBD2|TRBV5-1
ASSLAPPRLAGLSYNEQF
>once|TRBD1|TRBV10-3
ATQGAGDSPLH
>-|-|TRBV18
ASSLQGTTNEKLF
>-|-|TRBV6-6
ASSRGREGYEQY
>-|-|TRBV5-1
ASSLGLQETQY
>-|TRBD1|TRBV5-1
ASRLGQGANEQF
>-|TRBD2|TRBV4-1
ASSQDVVAGGGYNEQF
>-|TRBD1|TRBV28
ASSSWTGSLY
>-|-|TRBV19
ASSRSLASTDTQY
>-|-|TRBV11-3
ASSPSFGGHGDTQY
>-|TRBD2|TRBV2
ATTSGRAGETQY
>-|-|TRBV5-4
ASSLSWSYEQY
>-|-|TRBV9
ASSEAGMSNQPQH
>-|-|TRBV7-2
ASSLGVERGAF
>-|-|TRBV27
ASRRTSLDYGYT
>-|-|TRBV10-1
ASSLGTGELF
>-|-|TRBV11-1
ASSGSISTDTQY
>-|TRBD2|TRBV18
ASSPPGLAGQETQY